Sequencing of this T cell receptor (beta chain) was carried out in a study of blood T cells in healthy people across ages. Study-wide findings and caveats: The percentage of naive T cells correlated strongly with TCR beta diversity.

In the case of this clonotype: Its antigen is still unknown.

A J-beta primer mix and a sample-barcoded 5' primer were used in a second PCR of about 7 to 12 cycles. TCRdb processed the 5' RACE reads anew with MiXCR; each CDR3 protein has one entry. Among nearly 800,000 distinct CDR3 sequences listed, around 25% were seen once. Samples each had at least 5 micrograms of total RNA extracted. These data also formed part of another study, on T cells of mothers and their children. From that report: Overlap in related mother-child pairs always slightly exceeded unrelated pairs, never significantly. The authors detected no persistent microchimeric T cell clones.

Sequenced sample: blood. This receptor was taken from a boy aged 10-17 years in good health.

This CDR3 reads CATSGGYRGGVSGANVLTF. The CDR3 region has the DNA TGTGCCACCAGTGGGGGCTATCGCGGGGGGGTCTCTGGGGCCAACGTCCTGACTTTC. V usage is TRBV24-1 and J usage is TRBJ2-6; 9 bases are shared with TRBD2. Trimming removed 5 bases from V and 0 bases from J; junction bases left unmatched: 10. Germline V lookup: CDR1 KGHDR, CDR2 SFDVKD. This CDR3 region has 19 residues.